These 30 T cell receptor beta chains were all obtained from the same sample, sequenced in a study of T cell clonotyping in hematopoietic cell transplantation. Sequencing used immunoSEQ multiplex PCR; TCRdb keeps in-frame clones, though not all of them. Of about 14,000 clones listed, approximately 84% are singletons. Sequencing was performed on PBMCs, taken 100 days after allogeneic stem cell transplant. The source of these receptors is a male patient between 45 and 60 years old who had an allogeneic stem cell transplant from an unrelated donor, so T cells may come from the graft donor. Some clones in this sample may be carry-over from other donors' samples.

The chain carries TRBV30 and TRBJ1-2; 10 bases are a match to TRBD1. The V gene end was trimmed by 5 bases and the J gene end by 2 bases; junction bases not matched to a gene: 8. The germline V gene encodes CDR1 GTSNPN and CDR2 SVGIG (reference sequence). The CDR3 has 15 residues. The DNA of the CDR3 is TGTGCCTGGTCACCCGGACAGGGGGGCAACTATGGCTACACCTTC. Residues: CAWSPGQGGNYGYTF.

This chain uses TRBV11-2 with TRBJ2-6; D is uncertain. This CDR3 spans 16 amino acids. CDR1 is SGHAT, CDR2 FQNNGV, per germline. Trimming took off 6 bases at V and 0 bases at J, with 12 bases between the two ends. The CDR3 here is CASRSPRSSGANVLTF. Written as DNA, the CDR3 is TGTGCCAGCAGGTCTCCCAGGAGCTCTGGGGCCAACGTCCTGACTTTC. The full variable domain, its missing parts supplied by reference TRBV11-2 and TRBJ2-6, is EAGVAQSPRYKIIEKRQSVAFWCNPISGHATLYWYQQILGQGPKLLIQFQNNGVVDDSQLPKDRFSAERLKGVDSTLKIQPAKLEDSAVYLCASRSPRSSGANVLTFGAGSRLTVL.

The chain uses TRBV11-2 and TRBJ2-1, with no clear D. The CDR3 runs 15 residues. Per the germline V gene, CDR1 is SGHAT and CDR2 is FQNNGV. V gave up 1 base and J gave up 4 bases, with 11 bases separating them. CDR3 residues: CASSLGTNIYNEQFF. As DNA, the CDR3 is TGTGCCAGCAGCTTAGGGACCAATATTTACAATGAGCAGTTCTTC.

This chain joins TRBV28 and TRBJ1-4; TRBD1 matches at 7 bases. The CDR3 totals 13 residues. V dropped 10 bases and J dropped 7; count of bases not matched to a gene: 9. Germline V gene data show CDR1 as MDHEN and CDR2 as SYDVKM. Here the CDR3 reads CAITTGRVEKLFF. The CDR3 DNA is TGTGCCATCACGACAGGGAGGGTTGAAAAACTGTTTTTT.

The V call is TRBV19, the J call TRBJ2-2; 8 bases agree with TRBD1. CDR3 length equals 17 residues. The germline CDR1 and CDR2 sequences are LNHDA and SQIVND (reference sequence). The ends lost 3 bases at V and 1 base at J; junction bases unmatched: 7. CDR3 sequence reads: CASSIGGDRGNTGELFF. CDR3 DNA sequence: TGTGCCAGTAGTATCGGGGGCGACAGGGGGAACACCGGGGAGCTGTTTTTT.

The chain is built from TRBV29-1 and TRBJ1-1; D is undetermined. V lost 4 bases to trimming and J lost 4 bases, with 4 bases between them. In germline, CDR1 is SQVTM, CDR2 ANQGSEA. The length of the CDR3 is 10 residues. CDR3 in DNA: TGCAGCGTTGTCTCCACTGAAGCTTTCTTT. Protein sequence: CSVVSTEAFF.

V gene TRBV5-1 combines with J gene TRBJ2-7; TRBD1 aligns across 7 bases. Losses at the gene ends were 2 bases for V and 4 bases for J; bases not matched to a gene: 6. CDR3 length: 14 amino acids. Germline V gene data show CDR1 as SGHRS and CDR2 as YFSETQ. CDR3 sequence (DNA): TGCGCCAGCAGCTTCGGCACACAGGGGTACGAGCAGTACTTC. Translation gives CASSFGTQGYEQYF. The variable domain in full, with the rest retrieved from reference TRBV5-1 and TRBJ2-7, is KAGVTQTPRYLIKTRGQQVTLSCSPISGHRSVSWYQQTPGQGLQFLFEYFSETQRNKGNFPGRFSGRQFSNSRSEMNVSTLELGDSALYLCASSFGTQGYEQYFGPGTRLTVT.

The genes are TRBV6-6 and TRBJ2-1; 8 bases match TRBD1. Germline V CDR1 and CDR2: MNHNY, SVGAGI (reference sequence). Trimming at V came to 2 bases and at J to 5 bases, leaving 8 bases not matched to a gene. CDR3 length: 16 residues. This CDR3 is CASSYPGQGKDNEQFF. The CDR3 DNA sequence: TGTGCCAGCAGTTACCCTGGACAGGGTAAAGACAATGAGCAGTTCTTC.

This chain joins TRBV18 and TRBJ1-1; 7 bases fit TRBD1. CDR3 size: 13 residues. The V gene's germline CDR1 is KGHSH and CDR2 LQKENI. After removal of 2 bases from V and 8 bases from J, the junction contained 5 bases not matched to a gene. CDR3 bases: TGTGCCAGCTCACCAAACCGGGACAGAGAAGCTTTCTTT. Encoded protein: CASSPNRDREAFF.

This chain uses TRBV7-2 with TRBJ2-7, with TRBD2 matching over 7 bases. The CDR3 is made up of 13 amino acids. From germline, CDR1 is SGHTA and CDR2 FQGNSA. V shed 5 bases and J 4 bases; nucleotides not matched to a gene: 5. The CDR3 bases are TGTGCCAGCAGCGCCCCGCGGGAGTACGAGCAGTACTTC. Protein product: CASSAPREYEQYF.

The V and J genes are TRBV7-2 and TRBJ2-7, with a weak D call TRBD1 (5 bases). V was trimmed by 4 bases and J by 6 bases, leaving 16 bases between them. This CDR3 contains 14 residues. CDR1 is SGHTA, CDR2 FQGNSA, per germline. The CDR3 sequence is CASSSDIRAVEQYF. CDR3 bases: TGTGCCAGCAGCTCGGACATAAGGGCCGTCGAGCAGTACTTC.

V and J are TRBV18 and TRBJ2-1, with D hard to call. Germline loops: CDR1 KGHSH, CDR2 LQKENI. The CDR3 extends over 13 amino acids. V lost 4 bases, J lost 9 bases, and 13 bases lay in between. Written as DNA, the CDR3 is TGTGCCAGCTCACGCGACGACGATCGTGAGCAGTTCTTC. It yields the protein CASSRDDDREQFF.

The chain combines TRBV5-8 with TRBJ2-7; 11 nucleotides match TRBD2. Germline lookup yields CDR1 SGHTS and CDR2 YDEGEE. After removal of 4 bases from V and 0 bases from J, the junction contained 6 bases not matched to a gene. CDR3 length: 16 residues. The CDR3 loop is CASSPGLAGFSYEQYF. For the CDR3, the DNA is TGTGCCAGCAGCCCAGGACTAGCGGGTTTCTCCTACGAGCAGTACTTC.

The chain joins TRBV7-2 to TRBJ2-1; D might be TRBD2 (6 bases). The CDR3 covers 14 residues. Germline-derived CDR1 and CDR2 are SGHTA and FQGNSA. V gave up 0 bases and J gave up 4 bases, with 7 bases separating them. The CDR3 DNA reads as TGTGCCAGCAGCTTAGCCGCGGGATACAATGAGCAGTTCTTC. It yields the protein CASSLAAGYNEQFF.

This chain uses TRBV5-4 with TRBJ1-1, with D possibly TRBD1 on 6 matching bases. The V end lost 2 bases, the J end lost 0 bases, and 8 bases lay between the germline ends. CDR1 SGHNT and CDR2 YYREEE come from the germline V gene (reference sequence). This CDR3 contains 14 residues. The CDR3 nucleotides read TGTGCCAGCAGCTTCCAGGGGTTGAACACTGAAGCTTTCTTT. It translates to CASSFQGLNTEAFF. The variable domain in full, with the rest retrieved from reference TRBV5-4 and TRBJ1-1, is ETGVTQSPTHLIKTRGQQVTLRCSSQSGHNTVSWYQQALGQGPQFIFQYYREEENGRGNFPPRFSGLQFPNYSSELNVNALELDDSALYLCASSFQGLNTEAFFGQGTRLTVV.

CDR3 protein: CASRRHHWTGPTGELFF. In nucleotides, the CDR3 is TGTGCAAGTCGCCGACACCATTGGACAGGGCCCACCGGGGAGCTGTTTTTT. The chain is built from TRBV12-2 and TRBJ2-2; the table's D call, TRBD1, was not checked against the DNA. TRBV12-2 is shown as a pseudogene. The CDR3 is 17 amino acids.

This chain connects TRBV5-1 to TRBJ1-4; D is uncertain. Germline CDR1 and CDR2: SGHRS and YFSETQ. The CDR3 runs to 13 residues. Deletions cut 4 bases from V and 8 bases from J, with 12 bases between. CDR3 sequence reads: CASSLRQGEKLFF. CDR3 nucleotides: TGCGCCAGCAGCCTGAGACAAGGGGAAAAACTGTTTTTT. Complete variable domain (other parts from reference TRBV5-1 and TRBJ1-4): KAGVTQTPRYLIKTRGQQVTLSCSPISGHRSVSWYQQTPGQGLQFLFEYFSETQRNKGNFPGRFSGRQFSNSRSEMNVSTLELGDSALYLCASSLRQGEKLFFGSGTQLSVL.

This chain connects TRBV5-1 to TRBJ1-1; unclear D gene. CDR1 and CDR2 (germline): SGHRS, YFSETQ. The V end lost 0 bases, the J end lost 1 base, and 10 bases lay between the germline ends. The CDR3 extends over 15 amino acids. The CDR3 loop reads CASSLAPFRNTEAFF. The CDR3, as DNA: TGCGCCAGCAGCTTGGCCCCATTTAGGAACACTGAAGCTTTCTTT.

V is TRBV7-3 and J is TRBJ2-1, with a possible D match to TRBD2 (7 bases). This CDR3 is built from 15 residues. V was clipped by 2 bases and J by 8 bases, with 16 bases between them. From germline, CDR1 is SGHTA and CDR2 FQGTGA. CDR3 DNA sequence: TGTGCCAGCAGCTTAGTCCTTACGGGGGGCCATGAGCAGTTCTTC. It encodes CASSLVLTGGHEQFF.

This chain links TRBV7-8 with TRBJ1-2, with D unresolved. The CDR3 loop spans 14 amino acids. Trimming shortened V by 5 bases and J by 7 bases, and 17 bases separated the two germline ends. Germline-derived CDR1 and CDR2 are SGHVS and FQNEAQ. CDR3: CASSLREGDSGYTF. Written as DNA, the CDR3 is TGTGCCAGCAGCCTAAGAGAGGGAGACTCTGGCTACACCTTC.

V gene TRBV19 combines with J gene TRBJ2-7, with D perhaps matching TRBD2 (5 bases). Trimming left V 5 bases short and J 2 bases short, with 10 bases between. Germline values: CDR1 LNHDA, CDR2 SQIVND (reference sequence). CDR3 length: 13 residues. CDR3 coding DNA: TGTGCCAGTAGTGTCGGGATCACCTACGAGCAGTACTTC. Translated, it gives CASSVGITYEQYF.

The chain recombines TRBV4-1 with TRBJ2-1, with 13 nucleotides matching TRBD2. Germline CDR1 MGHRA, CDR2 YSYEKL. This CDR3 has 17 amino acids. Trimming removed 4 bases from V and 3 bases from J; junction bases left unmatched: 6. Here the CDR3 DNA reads TGCGCCAGCAGCCCGACTAGCGGGGGGCTATACTACAATGAGCAGTTCTTC. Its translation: CASSPTSGGLYYNEQFF.

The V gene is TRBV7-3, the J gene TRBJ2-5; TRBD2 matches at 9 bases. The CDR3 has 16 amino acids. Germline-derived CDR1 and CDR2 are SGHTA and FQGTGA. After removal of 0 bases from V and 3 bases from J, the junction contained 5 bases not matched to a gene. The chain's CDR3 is CASSLTWASGEETQYF. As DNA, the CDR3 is TGTGCCAGCAGCTTAACGTGGGCTAGCGGGGAAGAGACCCAGTACTTC.

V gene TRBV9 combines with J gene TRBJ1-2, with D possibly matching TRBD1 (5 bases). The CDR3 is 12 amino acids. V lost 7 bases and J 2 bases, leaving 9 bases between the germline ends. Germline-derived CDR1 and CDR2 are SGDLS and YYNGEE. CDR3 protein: CASGAVNYGYTF. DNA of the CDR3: TGTGCCAGCGGGGCCGTAAACTATGGCTACACCTTC.

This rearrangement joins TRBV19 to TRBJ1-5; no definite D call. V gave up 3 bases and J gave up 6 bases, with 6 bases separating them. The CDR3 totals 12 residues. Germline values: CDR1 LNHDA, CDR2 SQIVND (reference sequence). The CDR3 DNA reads TGTGCCAGTAGTATCTATGGTCAGCCCCAGCATTTT. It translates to CASSIYGQPQHF.

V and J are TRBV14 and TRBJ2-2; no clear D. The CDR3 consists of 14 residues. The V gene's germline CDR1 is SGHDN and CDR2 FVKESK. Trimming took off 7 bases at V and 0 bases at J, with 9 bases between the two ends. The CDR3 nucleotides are TGTGCCAGCACTCAGCAGACGAACACCGGGGAGCTGTTTTTT. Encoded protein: CASTQQTNTGELFF.

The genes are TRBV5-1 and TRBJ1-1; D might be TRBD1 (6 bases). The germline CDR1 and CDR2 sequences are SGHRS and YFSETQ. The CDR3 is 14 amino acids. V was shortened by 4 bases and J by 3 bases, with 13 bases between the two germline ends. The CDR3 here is CASSAGGLYTEAFF. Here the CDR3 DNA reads TGCGCCAGCAGCGCGGGGGGCTTGTACACTGAAGCTTTCTTT.

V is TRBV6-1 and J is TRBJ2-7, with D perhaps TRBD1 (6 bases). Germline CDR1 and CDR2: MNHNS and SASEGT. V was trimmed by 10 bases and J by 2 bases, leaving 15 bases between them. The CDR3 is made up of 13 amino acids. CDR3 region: CATSVDRPYEQYF. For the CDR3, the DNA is TGTGCCACCAGCGTAGACAGGCCCTACGAGCAGTACTTC.

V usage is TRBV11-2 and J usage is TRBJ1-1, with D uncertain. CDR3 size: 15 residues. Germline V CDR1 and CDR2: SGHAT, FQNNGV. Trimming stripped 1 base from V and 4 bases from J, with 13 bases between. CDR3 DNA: TGTGCCAGCAGCTTAGGAAGGGCAGGCAGCACTGAAGCTTTCTTT. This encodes CASSLGRAGSTEAFF.

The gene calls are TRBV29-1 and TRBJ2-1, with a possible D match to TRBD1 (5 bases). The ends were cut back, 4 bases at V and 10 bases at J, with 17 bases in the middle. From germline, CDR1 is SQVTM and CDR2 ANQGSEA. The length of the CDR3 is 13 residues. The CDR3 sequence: CSVAHSQGEEQFF. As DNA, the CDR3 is TGCAGCGTTGCTCACAGTCAAGGGGAAGAGCAGTTCTTC.